This T cell receptor (beta chain) was retrieved from a study of OX40 agonist ivuxolimab in advanced cancers. Study at large: Partial responses were recorded for three patients, including one with hepatocellular carcinoma and two with cutaneous melanoma.

Germline lookup yields CDR1 SGHNT and CDR2 YYREEE (reference sequence). There are 14 residues in the CDR3. The V gene lost 0 bases and the J gene lost 8 bases, with 11 bases spanning the gap. Method: immunoSEQ multiplex PCR; TCRdb's copy keeps in-frame clones and lacks some. The sample holds 65,000 to 90,000 clones, roughly 80% seen once. J is TRBJ1-4 and V is TRBV5-4, with D unresolved. Sequencing used CD4+ or CD8+ T cells sorted from blood, obtained in a trial of the OX40 agonist ivuxolimab. The TCR sequence derives from an adult with an advanced solid tumor such as melanoma, head and neck, liver or kidney cancer. CDR3 residues: CASSLGGRREKLFF. The CDR3, as DNA: TGTGCCAGCAGCTTGGGAGGGAGGAGGGAAAAACTGTTTTTT.